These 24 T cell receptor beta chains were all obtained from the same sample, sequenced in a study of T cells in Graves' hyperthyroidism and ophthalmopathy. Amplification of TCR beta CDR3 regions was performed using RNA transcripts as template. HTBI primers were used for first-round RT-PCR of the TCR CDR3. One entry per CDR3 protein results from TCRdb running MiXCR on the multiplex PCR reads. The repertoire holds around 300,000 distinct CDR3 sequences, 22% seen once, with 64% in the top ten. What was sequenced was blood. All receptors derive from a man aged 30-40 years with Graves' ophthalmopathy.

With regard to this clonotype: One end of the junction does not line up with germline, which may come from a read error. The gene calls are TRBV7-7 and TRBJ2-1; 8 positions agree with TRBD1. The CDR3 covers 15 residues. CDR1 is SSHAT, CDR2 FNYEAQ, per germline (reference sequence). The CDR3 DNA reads TGTGCTAGCAGCTCAAGGACAGGGCCTTACAATGAGCAGTTCTTC. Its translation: CASSSRTGPYNEQFF.

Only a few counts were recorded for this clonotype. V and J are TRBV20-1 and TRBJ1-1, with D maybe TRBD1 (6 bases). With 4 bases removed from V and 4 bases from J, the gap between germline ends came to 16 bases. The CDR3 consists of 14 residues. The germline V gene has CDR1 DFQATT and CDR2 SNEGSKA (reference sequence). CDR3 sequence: CSATRLGASTEAFF. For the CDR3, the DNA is TGCAGTGCTACCCGATTGGGGGCCAGCACTGAAGCTTTCTTT.

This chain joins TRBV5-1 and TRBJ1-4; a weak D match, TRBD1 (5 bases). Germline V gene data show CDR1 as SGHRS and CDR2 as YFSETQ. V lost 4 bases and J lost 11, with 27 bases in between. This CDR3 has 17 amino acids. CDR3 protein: CASSEAPAAGLNGKLFF. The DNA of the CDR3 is TGCGCCAGCAGCGAGGCGCCAGCAGCGGGGCTGAATGGGAAACTGTTTTTT.

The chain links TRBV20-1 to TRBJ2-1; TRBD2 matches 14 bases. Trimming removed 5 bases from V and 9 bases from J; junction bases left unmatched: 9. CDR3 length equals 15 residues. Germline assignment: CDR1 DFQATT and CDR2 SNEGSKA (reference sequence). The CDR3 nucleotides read TGCAGTGCTTCTGCCGGGACTAGCGGGAGAGGTGAGCAGTTCTTC. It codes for CSASAGTSGRGEQFF.

CDR3 residues: CASSVGAGGEGHGYTF. DNA for the CDR3: TGTGCCAGCAGCGTAGGGGCAGGGGGAGAAGGCCATGGCTACACCTTC. The V gene is TRBV9, the J gene TRBJ1-2, with 7 bases identical to TRBD1. V shed 0 bases and J 6 bases; nucleotides not matched to a gene: 11. This CDR3 is built from 16 residues. Germline CDR1 and CDR2: SGDLS and YYNGEE.

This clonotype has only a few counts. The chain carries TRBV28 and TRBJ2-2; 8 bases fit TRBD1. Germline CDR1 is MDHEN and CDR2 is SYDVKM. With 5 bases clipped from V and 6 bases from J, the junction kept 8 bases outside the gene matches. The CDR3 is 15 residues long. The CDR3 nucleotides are TGTGCCAGCAGTCCTAACGGACAGGGACCCGGGGAGCTGTTTTTT. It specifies CASSPNGQGPGELFF.

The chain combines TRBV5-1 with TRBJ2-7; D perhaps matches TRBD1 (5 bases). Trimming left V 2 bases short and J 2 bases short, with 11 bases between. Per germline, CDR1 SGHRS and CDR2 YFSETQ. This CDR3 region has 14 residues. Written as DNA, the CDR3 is TGCGCCAGCAGCTTCCTCCCGGACACCTACGAGCAGTACTTC. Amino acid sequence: CASSFLPDTYEQYF.

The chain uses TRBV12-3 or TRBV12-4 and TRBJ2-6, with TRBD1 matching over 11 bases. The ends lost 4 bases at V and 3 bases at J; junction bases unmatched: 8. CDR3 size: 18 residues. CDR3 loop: CASSYTMDRGHGANVLTF. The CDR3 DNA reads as TGTGCCAGCAGTTATACCATGGACAGGGGGCATGGGGCCAACGTCCTGACTTTC.

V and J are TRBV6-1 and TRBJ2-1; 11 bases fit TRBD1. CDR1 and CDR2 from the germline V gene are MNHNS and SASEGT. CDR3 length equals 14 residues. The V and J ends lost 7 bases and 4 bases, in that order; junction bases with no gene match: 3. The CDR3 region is CASTGQGAYNEQFF. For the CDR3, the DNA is TGTGCCAGCACCGGACAGGGGGCTTACAATGAGCAGTTCTTC.

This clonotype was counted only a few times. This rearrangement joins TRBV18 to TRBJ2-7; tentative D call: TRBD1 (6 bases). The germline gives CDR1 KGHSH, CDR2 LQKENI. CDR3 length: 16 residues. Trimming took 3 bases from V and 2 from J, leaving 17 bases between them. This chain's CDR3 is CASSPLQGRGTYEQYF. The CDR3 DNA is TGTGCCAGCTCACCGCTACAGGGTAGAGGGACCTACGAGCAGTACTTC. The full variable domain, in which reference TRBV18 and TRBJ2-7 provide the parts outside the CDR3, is NAGVMQNPRHLVRRRGQEARLRCSPMKGHSHVYWYRQLPEEGLKFMVYLQKENIIDESGMPKERFSAEFPKEGPSILRIQQVVRGDSAAYFCASSPLQGRGTYEQYFGPGTRLTVT.

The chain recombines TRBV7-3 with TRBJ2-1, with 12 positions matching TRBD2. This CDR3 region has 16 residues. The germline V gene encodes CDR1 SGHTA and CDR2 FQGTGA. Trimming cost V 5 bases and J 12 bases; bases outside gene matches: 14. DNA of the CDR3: TGTGCCAGCAGCCCGAAACTAGCGGGAGGAGCTGGTCGGCAGTTCTTC. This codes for CASSPKLAGGAGRQFF.

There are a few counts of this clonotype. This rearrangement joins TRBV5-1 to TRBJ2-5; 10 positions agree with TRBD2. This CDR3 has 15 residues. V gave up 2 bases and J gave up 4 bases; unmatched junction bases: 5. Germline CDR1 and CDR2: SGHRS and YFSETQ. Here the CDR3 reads CASSFTLAGRETQYF. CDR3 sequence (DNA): TGCGCCAGCAGCTTTACACTAGCGGGAAGAGAGACCCAGTACTTC.

DNA of the CDR3: TGTGCCAGCACCCAAGCGGCCGGGAGCCAGTTCTTC. Translated, it gives CASTQAAGSQFF. The chain recombines TRBV28 with TRBJ2-5, with a weak D call TRBD2 (6 bases). The DNA end lines up better with TRBJ2-1; the J call may be wrong. Germline V gene lookup returns CDR1 MDHEN and CDR2 SYDVKM. The CDR3 runs 12 residues.

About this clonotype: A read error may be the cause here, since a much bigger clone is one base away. CDR3 bases: TGCAGTGCTAAAGCCTACCGCCGGAACGAGCAGTACTTC. This gives the protein CSAKAYRRNEQYF. This chain uses TRBV20-1 with TRBJ2-7; D unresolved. The length of the CDR3 is 13 residues. In germline, CDR1 is DFQATT, CDR2 SNEGSKA (reference sequence). V lost 4 bases and J lost 5, with 15 bases in between.

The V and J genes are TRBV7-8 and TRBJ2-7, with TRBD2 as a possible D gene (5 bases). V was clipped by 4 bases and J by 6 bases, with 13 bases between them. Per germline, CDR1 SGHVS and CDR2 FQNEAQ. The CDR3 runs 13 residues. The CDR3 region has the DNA TGTGCCAGCAGCTCGCAAAGGAGGTCCGAGCAGTACTTC. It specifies CASSSQRRSEQYF.

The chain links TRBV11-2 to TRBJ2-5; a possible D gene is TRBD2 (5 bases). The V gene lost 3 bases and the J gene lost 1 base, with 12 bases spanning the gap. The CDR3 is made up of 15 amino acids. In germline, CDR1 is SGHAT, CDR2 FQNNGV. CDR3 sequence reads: CASSFGAAPQETQYF. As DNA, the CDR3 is TGTGCCAGCAGCTTCGGAGCGGCGCCCCAAGAGACCCAGTACTTC.

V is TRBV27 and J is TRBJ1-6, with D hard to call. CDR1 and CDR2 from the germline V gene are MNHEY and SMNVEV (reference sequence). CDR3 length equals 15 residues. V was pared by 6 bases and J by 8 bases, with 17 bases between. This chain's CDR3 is CASSYALGPHSPLHF. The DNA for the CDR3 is TGTGCCAGCAGCTACGCACTTGGCCCCCATTCACCCCTCCACTTT.

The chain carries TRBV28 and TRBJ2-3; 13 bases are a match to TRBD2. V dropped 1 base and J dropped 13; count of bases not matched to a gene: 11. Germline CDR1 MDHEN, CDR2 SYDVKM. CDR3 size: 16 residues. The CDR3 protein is CASSLFRLAGGSEEYF. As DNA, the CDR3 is TGTGCCAGCAGTTTATTTAGACTAGCGGGAGGTTCCGAGGAGTATTTT.

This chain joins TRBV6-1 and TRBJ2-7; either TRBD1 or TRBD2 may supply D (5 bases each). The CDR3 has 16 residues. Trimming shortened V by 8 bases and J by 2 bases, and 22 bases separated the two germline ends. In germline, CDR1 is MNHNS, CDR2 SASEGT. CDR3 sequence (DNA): TGTGCCAGCCACCCGACCTTGGGGGTGCCAACCTACGAGCAGTACTTC. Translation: CASHPTLGVPTYEQYF.

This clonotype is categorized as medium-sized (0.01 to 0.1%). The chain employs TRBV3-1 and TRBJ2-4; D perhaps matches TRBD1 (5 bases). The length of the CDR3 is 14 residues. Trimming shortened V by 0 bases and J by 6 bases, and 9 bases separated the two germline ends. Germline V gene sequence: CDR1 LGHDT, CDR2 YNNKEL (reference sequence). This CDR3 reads CASSQDLTANIQYF. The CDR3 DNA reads TGTGCCAGCAGCCAAGATCTGACAGCAAACATTCAGTACTTC.

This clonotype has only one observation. The CDR3 DNA reads TGTGCCAGCAGCCGACAAACAGGGAGCACCTACGAGCAGTACTTC. Translation: CASSRQTGSTYEQYF. The genes are TRBV11-2 and TRBJ2-7; a possible D gene is TRBD1 (6 bases). The V gene lost 5 bases and the J gene lost 2 bases, with 16 bases spanning the gap. Germline V gene sequence: CDR1 SGHAT, CDR2 FQNNGV. The CDR3 has 15 amino acids.

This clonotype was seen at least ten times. The DNA of the CDR3 is TGTGCCAGCAGCTTAAAGGTACACCCCTACGAGCAGTACTTC. This gives the protein CASSLKVHPYEQYF. J is TRBJ2-7 and V is TRBV11-1; D unclear. V was cut by 2 bases and J by 2 bases, with 10 bases left in between. Per the germline V gene, CDR1 is SGHAT and CDR2 is FQDESV (reference sequence). The CDR3 loop spans 14 amino acids.

The CDR3 bases are TGTGCCAGCTCACCACCGGGACAGGGTAATGAAAAACTGTTTTTT. Translating it yields CASSPPGQGNEKLFF. The rearrangement links TRBV18 to TRBJ1-4, with 9 positions matching TRBD1. Germline V gives CDR1 KGHSH, CDR2 LQKENI. V was clipped by 0 bases and J by 4 bases; unmatched bases: 0. The CDR3 runs to 15 residues.

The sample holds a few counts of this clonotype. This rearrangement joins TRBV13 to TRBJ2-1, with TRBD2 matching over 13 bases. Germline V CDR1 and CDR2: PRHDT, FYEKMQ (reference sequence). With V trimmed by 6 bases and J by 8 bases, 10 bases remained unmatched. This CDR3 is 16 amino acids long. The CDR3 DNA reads TGTGCCAGCAGTTTCCGGACTAGCGGGAGTGGGGATGAGCAGTTCTTC. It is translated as CASSFRTSGSGDEQFF.